The rows below give T cell receptor beta chains drawn from one sample of a study of PD-L1 blockade in urothelial cancer. Clones were sequenced by immunoSEQ multiplex PCR, and TCRdb holds only the in-frame ones, with some missing. The sample carries over 100,000 clones, 70% to 85% recorded once. Sequenced here: PBMCs, sampled around atezolizumab (anti-PD-L1) treatment. These receptors all stem from a man over 45 with urothelial cancer. The CDR3 runs from the conserved cysteine through the conserved F or W. The D gene is left open where the match is weak. A row's size may be missing; if present it is once, few, many or a size class.

TRBV19	TRBJ1-5	NA	few	13	CASSLQFNQPQHF	TGTGCCAGTAGTCTGCAGTTCAATCAGCCCCAGCATTTT
TRBV28	TRBJ2-1	TRBD2	NA	15	CASSGSGKSYNEQFF	TGTGCCAGCAGCGGTAGCGGGAAAAGTTACAATGAGCAGTTCTTC
TRBV29-1	TRBJ1-1	NA	NA	14	CSVARVPLNTEAFF	TGCAGCGTTGCCAGGGTACCTCTCAACACTGAAGCTTTCTTT
TRBV6-6	TRBJ1-1	NA	NA	11	CASLEDREAFF	TGTGCCAGCCTCGAGGACAGAGAAGCTTTCTTT
TRBV5-4	TRBJ2-5	TRBD2	NA	16	CASSSPLAGEGGTQYF	TGTGCCAGCAGCTCCCCACTAGCGGGAGAGGGGGGGACCCAGTACTTC
TRBV11-1	TRBJ2-5	NA	NA	15	CASSLQVGTLETQYF	TGTGCCAGCAGCTTACAAGTAGGGACATTGGAGACCCAGTACTTC
TRBV10-3	TRBJ2-3	NA	NA	14	CAISDSRATDTQYF	TGTGCCATCAGCGACTCGCGGGCCACTGATACGCAGTATTTT
TRBV29-1	TRBJ1-2	NA	NA	12	CSVGGREDGYTF	TGCAGCGTTGGGGGCAGGGAGGATGGCTACACCTTC
TRBV27	TRBJ1-5	NA	once	13	CASRRTSNQPQHF	TGTGCCAGCAGACGGACAAGTAATCAGCCCCAGCATTTT
TRBV14	TRBJ2-5	TRBD2	NA	18	CASSLRTRFGARGETQYF	TGTGCCAGCAGCCTAAGGACTAGATTCGGGGCGCGGGGGGAGACCCAGTACTTC
TRBV19	TRBJ1-3	TRBD1	NA	14	CASARTGGRNTIYF	TGTGCCAGTGCCCGGACAGGGGGCCGGAACACCATATATTTT
TRBV27	TRBJ2-1	TRBD2	NA	17	CASSFPPGTSGRNEQFF	TGTGCCAGCAGTTTTCCCCCCGGGACTAGCGGGAGAAATGAGCAGTTCTTC
TRBV6-1	TRBJ2-1	TRBD1	NA	17	CASSEAPVQGLGNEQFF	TGTGCCAGCAGTGAAGCGCCGGTACAGGGGTTGGGGAATGAGCAGTTCTTC
TRBV7-8	TRBJ2-7	TRBD2	NA	13	CASSMGLEYEQYF	TGTGCCAGCAGCATGGGACTAGAGTACGAGCAGTACTTC
TRBV7-9	TRBJ1-1	NA	NA	16	CASSSPPGVPNTEAFF	TGTGCCAGCAGCTCACCTCCCGGGGTCCCGAACACTGAAGCTTTCTTT
TRBV19	TRBJ1-5	NA	NA	13	CASSIGDRSAQHF	TGTGCCAGTAGTATCGGGGATCGGTCAGCCCAGCATTTT
TRBV6-5	TRBJ1-1	NA	NA	12	CASSRGRAEAFF	TGTGCCAGCTCCCGGGGGAGGGCTGAAGCTTTCTTT
TRBV13	TRBJ2-5	TRBD2	NA	16	CASSPNLAEGQETQYF	TGTGCCAGCAGCCCCAATCTAGCGGAAGGGCAAGAGACCCAGTACTTC
TRBV10-3	TRBJ2-1	NA	NA	13	CAISDSSYNEQFF	TGTGCCATCAGTGACAGCTCCTACAATGAGCAGTTCTTC
TRBV7-8	TRBJ2-1	TRBD1	NA	13	CASSLDRGDEQFF	TGTGCCAGCAGCTTAGACAGGGGCGATGAGCAGTTCTTC
TRBV11-2	TRBJ2-1	TRBD1	NA	17	CASSLTSPGQAYNEQFF	TGTGCCAGCAGCTTAACCTCACCGGGACAGGCTTACAATGAGCAGTTCTTC
TRBV11-2	TRBJ2-5	NA	many	15	CASSPSKTGQETQYF	TGTGCCAGCAGCCCCTCAAAGACGGGGCAAGAGACCCAGTACTTC
TRBV9	TRBJ1-2	NA	once	12	CASSQDTYGYTF	TGTGCCAGCAGCCAGGACACCTATGGCTACACCTTC
TRBV18	TRBJ1-1	NA	NA	14	CASYQTRENTEAFF	TGTGCCAGCTACCAGACCCGGGAGAACACTGAAGCTTTCTTT
TRBV6-1	TRBJ2-1	NA	NA	15	CASKISVSSYNEQFF	TGTGCCAGCAAGATATCAGTCAGCTCCTACAATGAGCAGTTCTTC
TRBV6-1	TRBJ1-5	NA	few	14	CASSEIVEINSQHF	TGTGCCAGCAGTGAAATAGTCGAGATAAACAGCCAGCATTTT
TRBV28	TRBJ2-3	TRBD2	NA	16	CASSPPSGWGVDTQYF	TGTGCCAGCAGTCCACCTAGCGGGTGGGGGGTAGATACGCAGTATTTT
TRBV6-5	TRBJ2-7	TRBD1	NA	13	CASRTGGGYEQYF	TGTGCCAGCAGGACAGGGGGTGGGTACGAGCAGTACTTC
TRBV30	TRBJ2-1	NA	once	15	CAWSHGQFSYNEQFF	TGTGCCTGGAGTCACGGACAGTTCTCCTACAATGAGCAGTTCTTC
TRBV28	TRBJ2-7	TRBD1	NA	16	CASSRPGQSSSYEQYF	TGTGCCAGCAGCCGACCGGGACAGAGTAGCTCCTACGAGCAGTACTTC
TRBV25-1	TRBJ2-1	TRBD2	NA	15	CASSASGRAYNEQFF	TGTGCCAGCAGTGCCAGCGGGAGAGCTTACAATGAGCAGTTCTTC
TRBV28	TRBJ2-5	NA	NA	13	CASSTPGRETQYF	TGTGCCAGCAGTACCCCAGGCAGGGAGACCCAGTACTTC
TRBV19	TRBJ2-3	NA	NA	14	CASSIGRDTDTQYF	TGTGCCAGTAGTATAGGGCGGGACACAGATACGCAGTATTTT
TRBV11-2	TRBJ2-1	NA	once	17	CASIPANSEKRYNEQFF	TGTGCCAGCATTCCCGCCAACTCGGAAAAGCGCTACAATGAGCAGTTCTTC
TRBV9	TRBJ2-2	NA	NA	16	CASSVAGRMNTGELFF	TGTGCCAGCAGCGTAGCCGGCAGGATGAACACCGGGGAGCTGTTTTTT
TRBV29-1	TRBJ1-3	NA	NA	13	CSVVRGSGNTIYF	TGCAGCGTCGTACGGGGCTCTGGAAACACCATATATTTT
TRBV30	TRBJ2-3	NA	once	16	CAWSVSSGPVTDTQYF	TGTGCCTGGAGTGTATCATCAGGGCCGGTGACAGATACGCAGTATTTT
TRBV27	TRBJ2-3	TRBD2	NA	16	CASSLSPGTTTDTQYF	TGTGCCAGCAGTTTATCCCCCGGGACTACCACAGATACGCAGTATTTT
TRBV11-2	TRBJ2-3	TRBD2	once	16	CASSLGSQGGADTQYF	TGTGCCAGCAGCTTAGGTTCCCAGGGAGGGGCAGATACGCAGTATTTT